This section outlines one T cell receptor (beta chain) sequence together with its context. The data stem from a study of blood T cell repertoires in COVID-19. On the study more broadly: The samples span acute and convalescent COVID-19 from the United States, Italy and Spain.

The cohort comprised adults aged 18 to 89 years residing in 20 to 30 US areas. The table came from immunoSEQ multiplex PCR; TCRdb's copy has only in-frame clones and leaves some out. The data show about 210,000 clones, roughly 84% seen once. This TCR was sampled from a man aged 25 to 40 in a cohort exposed to, infected with or recovered from COVID-19 (not recorded which). Material for sequencing was PBMCs or T cells enriched from blood (not recorded which).

CDR3 sequence reads: CASQTGRRTEAFF. The CDR3 DNA reads as TGTGCCAGTCAGACAGGGCGGCGAACTGAAGCTTTCTTT. The chain couples TRBV19 to TRBJ1-1, with 7 bases that match TRBD1. This CDR3 is built from 13 residues. V was pared by 8 bases and J by 5 bases, with 8 bases of the junction left unmatched. Germline-derived CDR1 and CDR2 are LNHDA and SQIVND (reference sequence). The full variable domain, its missing parts supplied by reference TRBV19 and TRBJ1-1, is DGGITQSPKYLFRKEGQNVTLSCEQNLNHDAMYWYRQDPGQGLRLIYYSQIVNDFQKGDIAEGYSVSREKKESFPLTVTSAQKNPTAFYLCASQTGRRTEAFFGQGTRLTVV.